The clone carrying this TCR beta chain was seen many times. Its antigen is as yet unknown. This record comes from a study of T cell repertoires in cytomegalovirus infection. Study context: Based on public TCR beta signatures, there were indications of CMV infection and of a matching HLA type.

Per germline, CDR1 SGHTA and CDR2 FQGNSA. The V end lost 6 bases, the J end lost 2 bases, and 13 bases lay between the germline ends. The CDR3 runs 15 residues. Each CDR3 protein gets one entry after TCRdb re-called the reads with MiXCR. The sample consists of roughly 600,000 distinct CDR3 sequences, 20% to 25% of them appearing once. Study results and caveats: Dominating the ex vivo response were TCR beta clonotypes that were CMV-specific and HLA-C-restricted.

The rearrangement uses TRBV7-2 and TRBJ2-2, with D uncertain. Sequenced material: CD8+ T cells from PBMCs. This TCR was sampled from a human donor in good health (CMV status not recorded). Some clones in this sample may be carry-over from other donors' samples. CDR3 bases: TGTGCCAGCAGTCAAGGGCCCGATAACACCGGGGAGCTGTTTTTT. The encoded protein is CASSQGPDNTGELFF.